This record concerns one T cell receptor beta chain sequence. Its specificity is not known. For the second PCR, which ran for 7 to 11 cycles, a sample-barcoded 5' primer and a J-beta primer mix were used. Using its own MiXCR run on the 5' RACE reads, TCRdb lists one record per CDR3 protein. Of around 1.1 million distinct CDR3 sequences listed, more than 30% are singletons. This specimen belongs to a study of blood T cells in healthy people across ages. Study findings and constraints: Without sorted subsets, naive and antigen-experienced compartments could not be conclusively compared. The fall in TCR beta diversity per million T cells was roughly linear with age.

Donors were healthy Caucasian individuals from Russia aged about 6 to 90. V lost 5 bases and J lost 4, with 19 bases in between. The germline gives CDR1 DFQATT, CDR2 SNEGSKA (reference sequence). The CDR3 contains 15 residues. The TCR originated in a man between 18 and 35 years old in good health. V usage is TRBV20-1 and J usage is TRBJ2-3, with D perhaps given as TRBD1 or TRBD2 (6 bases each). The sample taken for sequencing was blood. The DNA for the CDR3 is TGCAGTGCTGCCTGGGGGCGGGGTGAGGCAGATACGCAGTATTTT. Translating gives CSAAWGRGEADTQYF.